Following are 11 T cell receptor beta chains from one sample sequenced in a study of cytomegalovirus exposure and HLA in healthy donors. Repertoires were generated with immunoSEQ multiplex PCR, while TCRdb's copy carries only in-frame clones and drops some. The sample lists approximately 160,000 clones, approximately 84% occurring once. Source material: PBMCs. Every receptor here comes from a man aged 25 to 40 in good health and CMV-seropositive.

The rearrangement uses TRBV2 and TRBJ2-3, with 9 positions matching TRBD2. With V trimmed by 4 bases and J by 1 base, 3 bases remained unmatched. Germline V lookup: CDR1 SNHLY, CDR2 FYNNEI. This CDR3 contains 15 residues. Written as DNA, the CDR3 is TGTGCCAGCAGTGGGTTAGCGGGGGGCACAGATACGCAGTATTTT. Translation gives CASSGLAGGTDTQYF.

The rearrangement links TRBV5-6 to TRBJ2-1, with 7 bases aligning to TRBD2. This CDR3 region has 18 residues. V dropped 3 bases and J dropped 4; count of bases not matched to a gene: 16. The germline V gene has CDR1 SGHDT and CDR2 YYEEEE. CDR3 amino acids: CASSWPPLRREFYNEQFF. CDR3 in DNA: TGTGCCAGCAGCTGGCCCCCCCTACGGCGGGAGTTTTACAATGAGCAGTTCTTC.

The CDR3 here is CASSVGSSGGLGQETQYF. CDR3 bases: TGTGCCAGCAGCGTAGGGTCTAGCGGGGGCCTTGGCCAAGAGACCCAGTACTTC. The gene calls are TRBV9 and TRBJ2-5; 10 nucleotides line up with TRBD2. Germline-derived CDR1 and CDR2 are SGDLS and YYNGEE. Trimming at V came to 0 bases and at J to 1 base, leaving 9 bases not matched to a gene. The CDR3 is 18 residues long.

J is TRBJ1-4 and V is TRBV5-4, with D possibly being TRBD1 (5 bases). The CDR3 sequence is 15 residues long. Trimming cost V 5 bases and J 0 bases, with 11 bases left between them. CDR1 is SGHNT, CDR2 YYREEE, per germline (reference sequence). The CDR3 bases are TGTGCCAGCAGTAAAGACAGCGCAACTAATGAAAAACTGTTTTTT. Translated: CASSKDSATNEKLFF. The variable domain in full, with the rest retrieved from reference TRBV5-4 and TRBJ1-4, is ETGVTQSPTHLIKTRGQQVTLRCSSQSGHNTVSWYQQALGQGPQFIFQYYREEENGRGNFPPRFSGLQFPNYSSELNVNALELDDSALYLCASSKDSATNEKLFFGSGTQLSVL.

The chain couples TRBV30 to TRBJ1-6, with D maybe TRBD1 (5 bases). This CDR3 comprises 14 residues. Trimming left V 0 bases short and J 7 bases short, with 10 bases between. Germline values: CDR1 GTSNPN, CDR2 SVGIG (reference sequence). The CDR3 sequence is CAWSVGGGNSPLHF. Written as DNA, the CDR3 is TGTGCCTGGAGTGTAGGCGGGGGAAATTCACCCCTCCACTTT.

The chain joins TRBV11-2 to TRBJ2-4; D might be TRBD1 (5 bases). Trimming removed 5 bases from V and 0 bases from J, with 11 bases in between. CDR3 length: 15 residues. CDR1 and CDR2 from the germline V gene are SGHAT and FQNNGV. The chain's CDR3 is CASSPLDRAKNIQYF. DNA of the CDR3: TGTGCCAGCAGCCCTCTTGACAGAGCCAAAAACATTCAGTACTTC.

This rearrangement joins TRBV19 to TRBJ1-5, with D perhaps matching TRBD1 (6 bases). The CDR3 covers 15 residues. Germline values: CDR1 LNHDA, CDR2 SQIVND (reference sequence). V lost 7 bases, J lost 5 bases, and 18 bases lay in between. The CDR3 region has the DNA TGTGCCAGTACCCCGAGTGTGGGGGCCTATCAGCCCCAGCATTTT. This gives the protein CASTPSVGAYQPQHF.

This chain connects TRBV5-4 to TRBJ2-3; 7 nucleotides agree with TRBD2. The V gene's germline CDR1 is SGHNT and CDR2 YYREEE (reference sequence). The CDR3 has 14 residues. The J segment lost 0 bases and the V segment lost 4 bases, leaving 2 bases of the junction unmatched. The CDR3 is CASSRRESTDTQYF. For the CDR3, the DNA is TGTGCCAGCAGCCGGCGGGAGAGCACAGATACGCAGTATTTT.

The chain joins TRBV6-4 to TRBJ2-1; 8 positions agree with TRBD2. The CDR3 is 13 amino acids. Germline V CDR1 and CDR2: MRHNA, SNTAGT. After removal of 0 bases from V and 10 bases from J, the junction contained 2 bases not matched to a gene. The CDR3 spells CASSDSASGEQFF. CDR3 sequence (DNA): TGTGCCAGCAGTGACTCGGCTAGCGGGGAGCAGTTCTTC.

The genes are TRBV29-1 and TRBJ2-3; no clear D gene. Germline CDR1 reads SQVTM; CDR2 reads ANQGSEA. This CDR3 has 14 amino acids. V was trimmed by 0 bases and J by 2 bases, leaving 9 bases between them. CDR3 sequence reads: CSVEESVLTDTQYF. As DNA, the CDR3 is TGCAGCGTTGAAGAGTCCGTCCTCACAGATACGCAGTATTTT.

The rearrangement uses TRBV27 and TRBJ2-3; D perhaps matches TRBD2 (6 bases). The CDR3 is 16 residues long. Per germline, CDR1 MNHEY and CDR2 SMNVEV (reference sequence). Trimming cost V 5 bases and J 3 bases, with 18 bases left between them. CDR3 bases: TGTGCCAGCAGTGCGGAGGGCGGAGTGGGAACAGATACGCAGTATTTT. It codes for CASSAEGGVGTDTQYF.